A single sample gave rise to the 13 T cell receptor beta chains below, sequenced in a study of CD8 T cells in ankylosing spondylitis. TCRdb re-derived calls from the 5' RACE reads in MiXCR, one entry per CDR3 protein. This repertoire shows roughly 180,000 distinct CDR3 sequences, approximately 9% found once; its top ten account for about 14%. Sequencing used blood, either unsorted or a sorted T cell fraction (not recorded which). Every receptor here comes from a female donor with ankylosing spondylitis or in good health (not recorded which).

In its sample, this clonotype ranks as medium-sized. The chain links TRBV24-1 to TRBJ2-3; D gene ambiguous. V lost 6 bases, J lost 6 bases, and 6 bases lay in between. CDR3 length: 11 amino acids. Germline V gene lookup returns CDR1 KGHDR and CDR2 SFDVKD. CDR3 sequence: CATSIGDTQYF. The DNA of the CDR3 is TGTGCCACCAGTATCGGGGATACGCAGTATTTT.

There are many counts of this clonotype. This chain connects TRBV6-2 or TRBV6-3 to TRBJ1-1, with unresolved D. V shed 0 bases and J shed 5 bases, with 7 bases lying between them. CDR1 and CDR2 (germline): MNHEY, SVGEGT. This CDR3 is 13 amino acids long. DNA of the CDR3: TGTGCCAGCAGTTACTCTACTGGGACTGAAGCTTTCTTT. Amino acid sequence: CASSYSTGTEAFF.

There are many counts of this clonotype. The chain employs TRBV12-3 or TRBV12-4 and TRBJ2-1; possible D gene TRBD1, 5 bases. Between the trimmed V and J ends, which lost 0 bases and 3 bases, there was a span of 6 bases. This CDR3 region has 14 residues. DNA of the CDR3: TGTGCCAGCAGTTTAGCAGGGGTCTACAATGAGCAGTTCTTC. It codes for CASSLAGVYNEQFF.

The table lists this clonotype with many counts. V and J are TRBV4-3 and TRBJ2-5; TRBD1 is a possible D gene (5 bases). Germline CDR1 and CDR2: LGHNA and YSLEER. V was cut by 0 bases and J by 5 bases, with 13 bases left in between. The CDR3 is 15 amino acids. This CDR3 is CASSQDRYRLETQYF. The CDR3, as DNA: TGCGCCAGCAGCCAAGATAGATACAGGCTTGAGACCCAGTACTTC.

Comment on this clonotype: A much larger clone lies a single base off, so this may be a read error. V and J are TRBV7-2 and TRBJ2-3; D is uncertain. The germline V gene has CDR1 SGHTA and CDR2 FQGNSA. V was trimmed by 8 bases and J by 1 base, leaving 19 bases between them. The CDR3 length is 16 residues. The CDR3 bases are TGTGCCAGCTCCGTTTCAGAGGAGAGCCGCACAGATACGCAGTATTTT. Translation gives CASSVSEESRTDTQYF.

This clonotype was picked up a small number of times. The gene calls are TRBV6-1 and TRBJ2-1; TRBD2 might be the D (5 bases). Germline values: CDR1 MNHNS, CDR2 SASEGT. There are 14 residues in the CDR3. V was shortened by 8 bases and J by 0 bases, with 11 bases between the two germline ends. As DNA, the CDR3 is TGTGCCAGCCGGGGAGTGAGCTCCTACAATGAGCAGTTCTTC. The encoded protein is CASRGVSSYNEQFF.

V gene TRBV20-1 combines with J gene TRBJ2-3; 11 positions match TRBD2. The CDR3 totals 14 residues. With 6 bases clipped from V and 2 bases from J, the junction kept 4 bases outside the gene matches. Germline V gene lookup returns CDR1 DFQATT and CDR2 SNEGSKA (reference sequence). CDR3 residues: CSASGLADTDTQYF. The CDR3 coding sequence is TGCAGTGCATCGGGACTAGCGGACACAGATACGCAGTATTTT.

The table lists this clonotype with many counts. V gene TRBV12-3 or TRBV12-4 combines with J gene TRBJ1-1, with D perhaps matching TRBD1 (5 bases). Trimming removed 7 bases from V and 5 bases from J, with 17 bases in between. The CDR3 contains 14 residues. This CDR3 reads CASTQGAVGTEAFF. CDR3 DNA: TGTGCCAGCACCCAGGGCGCAGTAGGGACTGAAGCTTTCTTT.

This clonotype was seen ten or more times. This chain uses TRBV7-9 with TRBJ2-1; 7 positions match TRBD1. This CDR3 region has 14 residues. Looked up from germline, CDR1 is SEHNR and CDR2 is FQNEAQ (reference sequence). Unmatched junction bases numbered 8, after V lost 4 bases and J lost 8 bases. The chain's CDR3 is CASSSGQVWDEQFF. In DNA form, the CDR3 reads TGTGCCAGCAGCTCAGGACAGGTCTGGGATGAGCAGTTCTTC.

The gene calls are TRBV7-9 and TRBJ1-1, with D perhaps matching TRBD1 (6 bases). The CDR3 covers 15 residues. Germline assignment: CDR1 SEHNR and CDR2 FQNEAQ (reference sequence). With 5 bases removed from V and 0 bases from J, the gap between germline ends came to 13 bases. The CDR3 coding sequence is TGTGCCAGCAGCCCCCCCAAGGGGGTGAACACTGAAGCTTTCTTT. Translation: CASSPPKGVNTEAFF.

This clonotype occurred a few times. The chain carries TRBV29-1 and TRBJ1-2; TRBD1 matches at 7 bases. In germline, CDR1 is SQVTM, CDR2 ANQGSEA. Trimming cost V 7 bases and J 0 bases; bases outside gene matches: 5. The length of the CDR3 is 13 residues. CDR3 sequence (DNA): TGCAGCGCAGGGACAGATTCTAACTATGGCTACACCTTC. As protein: CSAGTDSNYGYTF.

This clonotype was counted at least ten times. V usage is TRBV7-9 and J usage is TRBJ2-7; tentatively, D is TRBD2 (6 bases). From germline, CDR1 is SEHNR and CDR2 FQNEAQ (reference sequence). The CDR3 runs to 13 residues. The V end was cut by 5 bases, the J end by 3 bases, with 11 bases between. In DNA form, the CDR3 reads TGTGCCAGCAGCGTCGGACTAAGCTACGAGCAGTACTTC. Translation gives CASSVGLSYEQYF.

The genes are TRBV6-5 and TRBJ2-1; TRBD2 matches at 13 bases. The CDR3 loop spans 16 amino acids. The V segment lost 0 bases and the J segment 6 bases; nucleotides outside the gene matches: 2. CDR1 and CDR2 from the germline V gene are MNHEY and SVGAGI. CDR3 sequence reads: CASSYSGLAGRNEQFF. CDR3 DNA: TGTGCCAGCAGTTACTCGGGACTAGCGGGGCGCAATGAGCAGTTCTTC.